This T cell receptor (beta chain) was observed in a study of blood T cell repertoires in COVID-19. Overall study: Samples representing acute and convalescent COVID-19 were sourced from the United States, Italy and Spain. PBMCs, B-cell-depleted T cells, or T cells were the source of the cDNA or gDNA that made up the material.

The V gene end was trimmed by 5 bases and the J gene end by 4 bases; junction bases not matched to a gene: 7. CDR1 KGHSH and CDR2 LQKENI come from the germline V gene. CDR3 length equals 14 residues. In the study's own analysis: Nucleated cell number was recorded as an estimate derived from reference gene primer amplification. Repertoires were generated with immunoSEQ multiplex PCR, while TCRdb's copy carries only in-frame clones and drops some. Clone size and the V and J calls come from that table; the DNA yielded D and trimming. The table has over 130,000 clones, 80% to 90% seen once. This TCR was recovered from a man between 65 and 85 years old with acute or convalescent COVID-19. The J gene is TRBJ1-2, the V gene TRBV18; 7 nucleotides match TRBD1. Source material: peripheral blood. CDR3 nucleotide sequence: TGTGCCAGCTCAGAAGACAGGGCTTCCTATGGCTACACCTTC. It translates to CASSEDRASYGYTF. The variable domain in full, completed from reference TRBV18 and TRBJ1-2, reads NAGVMQNPRHLVRRRGQEARLRCSPMKGHSHVYWYRQLPEEGLKFMVYLQKENIIDESGMPKERFSAEFPKEGPSILRIQQVVRGDSAAYFCASSEDRASYGYTFGSGTRLTVV.